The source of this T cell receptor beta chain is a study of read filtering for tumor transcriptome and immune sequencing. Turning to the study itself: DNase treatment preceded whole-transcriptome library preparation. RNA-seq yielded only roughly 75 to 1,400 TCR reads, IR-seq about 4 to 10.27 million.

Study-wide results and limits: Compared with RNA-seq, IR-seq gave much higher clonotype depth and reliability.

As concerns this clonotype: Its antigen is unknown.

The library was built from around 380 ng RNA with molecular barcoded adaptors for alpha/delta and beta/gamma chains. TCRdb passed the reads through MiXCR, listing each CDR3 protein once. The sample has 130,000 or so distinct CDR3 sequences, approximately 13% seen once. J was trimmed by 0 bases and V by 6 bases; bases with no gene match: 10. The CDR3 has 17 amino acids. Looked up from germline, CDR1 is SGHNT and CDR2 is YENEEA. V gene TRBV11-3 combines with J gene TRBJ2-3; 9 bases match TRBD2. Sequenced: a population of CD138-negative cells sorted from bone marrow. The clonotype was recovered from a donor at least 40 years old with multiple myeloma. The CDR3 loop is CASRGFLSGGSTDTQYF. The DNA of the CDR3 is TGTGCCAGCAGGGGGTTTCTTAGCGGGGGAAGCACAGATACGCAGTATTTT.